The rows below give T cell receptor beta chains drawn from one sample of a study of identical twins. MiXCR, applied by TCRdb to the 5' RACE reads, yields one record per CDR3 protein. The sample shows just under 650,000 distinct CDR3 sequences, just over 7% of them seen only once. This sample also belongs to another study, concerning yellow fever vaccine responses in identical twins.

The sample consisted of PBMCs. The source is a woman aged 18-30 years in good health. Both conserved end residues are part of each CDR3. Each record gives: clone size, V gene, J gene, D gene, CDR3 protein, CDR3 DNA. D genes are given only for firm matches. Expanded clones are given a class, and other clones once, few, many or no size at all.

size: .
V: TRBV18
J: TRBJ2-5
D: .
CDR3: CASSPTQGLETQYF
DNA: TGTGCCAGCTCACCAACACAGGGTCTGGAGACCCAGTACTTC

size: few
V: TRBV20-1
J: TRBJ1-1
D: .
CDR3: CSARVQGVTEAFF
DNA: TGCAGTGCTAGAGTACAGGGAGTCACTGAAGCTTTCTTT

size: .
V: TRBV15
J: TRBJ2-1
D: .
CDR3: CATSREGHFSSSYNEQFF
DNA: TGTGCCACCAGCAGAGAGGGTCACTTTTCAAGCTCCTACAATGAGCAGTTCTTC

size: many
V: TRBV7-9
J: TRBJ2-5
D: TRBD2
CDR3: CASSPWTSGQETQYF
DNA: TGTGCCAGCAGCCCATGGACTAGCGGGCAAGAGACCCAGTACTTC

size: .
V: TRBV11-2
J: TRBJ1-2
D: .
CDR3: CASSPPGTQVRVYGYTF
DNA: TGTGCCAGCAGCCCCCCCGGGACTCAGGTTCGGGTTTATGGCTACACCTTC

size: few
V: TRBV24-1
J: TRBJ2-1
D: TRBD2
CDR3: CATSDPGLALSNEQFF
DNA: TGTGCCACCAGTGACCCGGGACTAGCCTTATCGAATGAGCAGTTCTTC

size: few
V: TRBV20-1
J: TRBJ1-2
D: TRBD1
CDR3: CSARDPGGGGYTF
DNA: TGCAGTGCTAGAGATCCAGGGGGCGGTGGCTACACCTTC

size: many
V: TRBV4-2
J: TRBJ2-2
D: .
CDR3: CASSQEHRGGTGELFF
DNA: TGTGCCAGCAGCCAAGAGCACAGGGGAGGCACCGGGGAGCTGTTTTTT

size: .
V: TRBV29-1
J: TRBJ2-3
D: .
CDR3: CSVGSGSWTDTQYF
DNA: TGCAGCGTTGGGTCAGGGTCGTGGACAGATACGCAGTATTTT

size: few
V: TRBV29-1
J: TRBJ2-1
D: .
CDR3: CSVDRFDEQFF
DNA: TGCAGCGTTGACAGGTTTGATGAGCAGTTCTTC

size: .
V: TRBV20-1
J: TRBJ2-1
D: .
CDR3: CSARETSEPYNEQFF
DNA: TGCAGTGCTAGAGAGACTAGTGAACCTTACAATGAGCAGTTCTTC

size: many
V: TRBV11-3
J: TRBJ2-1
D: .
CDR3: CASSFGTEQFF
DNA: TGTGCCAGCAGCTTCGGGACAGAGCAGTTCTTC

size: few
V: TRBV5-1
J: TRBJ2-3
D: TRBD2
CDR3: CASSLGASGGKDTQYF
DNA: TGCGCCAGCAGCTTGGGGGCTAGCGGGGGAAAGGATACGCAGTATTTT

size: few
V: TRBV10-3
J: TRBJ2-6
D: .
CDR3: CAISDRRDALSGANVLTF
DNA: TGTGCCATCAGTGACCGACGGGACGCGCTCTCTGGGGCCAACGTCCTGACTTTC

size: many
V: TRBV5-1
J: TRBJ2-7
D: .
CDR3: CASKDSSSYEQYF
DNA: TGCGCCAGTAAAGACTCTAGCTCCTACGAGCAGTACTTC

size: .
V: TRBV5-4
J: TRBJ1-4
D: TRBD1
CDR3: CASSVGTVNEKLFF
DNA: TGTGCCAGCAGCGTCGGGACAGTTAATGAAAAACTGTTTTTT

size: many
V: TRBV6-4
J: TRBJ2-1
D: TRBD2
CDR3: CASSSLAGDLNEQFF
DNA: TGTGCCAGCAGTTCACTAGCGGGAGATTTGAATGAGCAGTTCTTC

size: .
V: TRBV29-1
J: TRBJ2-7
D: TRBD2
CDR3: CSVVRIAGTSGPHEQYF
DNA: TGCAGCGTTGTCAGGATCGCGGGAACTAGCGGGCCCCACGAGCAGTACTTC

size: few
V: TRBV25-1
J: TRBJ2-7
D: TRBD2
CDR3: CASSEVASGNYEQYF
DNA: TGTGCCAGCAGTGAAGTGGCTAGCGGGAACTACGAGCAGTACTTC

size: few
V: TRBV9
J: TRBJ2-1
D: .
CDR3: CASSSRALDNEQFF
DNA: TGTGCCAGCAGCAGCCGGGCCCTGGACAATGAGCAGTTCTTC

size: many
V: TRBV6-6
J: TRBJ1-1
D: .
CDR3: CASSYSYSGEAFF
DNA: TGTGCCAGCAGTTACTCGTATTCGGGGGAAGCTTTCTTT

size: few
V: TRBV20-1
J: TRBJ1-1
D: .
CDR3: CSATAGNTEAFF
DNA: TGCAGTGCTACTGCAGGGAACACTGAAGCTTTCTTT

size: many
V: TRBV7-9
J: TRBJ1-1
D: TRBD1
CDR3: CASSRSGTGLNTEAFF
DNA: TGTGCCAGCAGCCGTTCCGGGACAGGCTTGAACACTGAAGCTTTCTTT

size: few
V: TRBV7-6
J: TRBJ2-5
D: .
CDR3: CASSTNGGETQYF
DNA: TGTGCCAGCAGTACGAACGGAGGGGAGACCCAGTACTTC

size: few
V: TRBV27
J: TRBJ1-2
D: TRBD1
CDR3: CASSLRTGAAYGYTF
DNA: TGTGCCAGCAGTTTAAGGACAGGGGCAGCCTATGGCTACACCTTC

size: few
V: TRBV7-2
J: TRBJ2-2
D: TRBD2
CDR3: CASSLGWTSDPGELFF
DNA: TGTGCCAGCAGCTTAGGGTGGACTAGCGATCCCGGGGAGCTGTTTTTT

size: .
V: TRBV27
J: TRBJ2-2
D: TRBD1
CDR3: CASTPGQGFIGELFF
DNA: TGTGCCAGCACACCCGGACAGGGGTTTATCGGGGAGCTGTTTTTT

size: .
V: TRBV28
J: TRBJ2-2
D: TRBD1
CDR3: CASSPGQGISGTGELFF
DNA: TGTGCCAGCAGTCCCGGACAGGGAATCTCGGGCACCGGGGAGCTGTTTTTT

size: few
V: TRBV6-1
J: TRBJ2-1
D: .
CDR3: CASSDRGRYNEQFF
DNA: TGTGCCAGCAGTGACAGGGGGAGGTACAATGAGCAGTTCTTC

size: few
V: TRBV4-2
J: TRBJ2-3
D: .
CDR3: CASSSQVTGYGDTQYF
DNA: TGTGCCAGTTCCTCCCAAGTCACAGGGTACGGGGATACGCAGTATTTT

size: .
V: TRBV25-1
J: TRBJ2-2
D: TRBD2
CDR3: CASRTSVGGELFF
DNA: TGTGCCAGCAGGACTAGCGTTGGCGGGGAGCTGTTTTTT